Included here is one TCR beta chain sequence, with context. Treatment: oral pan-JAK inhibitor, 5-10 mg twice daily. Specimens obtained from alopecia areata patients comprised lesional scalp punch biopsies and peripheral blood. CDR1 is SQVTM and CDR2 is ANQGSEA in the germline V gene. The CDR3 is 12 amino acids. Between the trimmed V and J ends, which lost 7 bases and 1 base, there was a span of 10 bases. This record belongs to a study of CD8+ T cells in alopecia areata. On the study more broadly: Those treated were given oral tofacitinib at 5 to 10 mg twice daily.

Sequencing used cDNA as its template, made by extracting RNA and reverse transcribing it. Only in-frame clones appear in the TCRdb table, and some are missing; sequencing was by immunoSEQ multiplex PCR. The data contain over 150,000 clones, less than 80% of them singletons. The sequence was collected from a human donor with alopecia areata. Sequenced material: CD4+ T cells sorted from blood, taken at week 24, from a patient treated with tofacitinib. The genes are TRBV29-1 and TRBJ2-5, with D tentatively TRBD2 (5 bases). The CDR3 is CSDRAGQETQYF. For the CDR3, the DNA is TGCAGCGACCGGGCGGGCCAAGAGACCCAGTACTTC.